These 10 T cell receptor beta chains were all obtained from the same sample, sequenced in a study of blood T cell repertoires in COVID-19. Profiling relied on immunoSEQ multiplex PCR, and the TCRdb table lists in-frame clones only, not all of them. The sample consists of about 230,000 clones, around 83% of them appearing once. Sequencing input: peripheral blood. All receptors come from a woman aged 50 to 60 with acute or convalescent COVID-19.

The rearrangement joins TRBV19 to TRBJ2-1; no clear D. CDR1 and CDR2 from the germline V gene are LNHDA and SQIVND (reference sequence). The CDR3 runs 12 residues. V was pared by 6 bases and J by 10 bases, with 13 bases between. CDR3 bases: TGTGCCAGTAGCCACTCGGTCGGGGAGCAGTTCTTC. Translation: CASSHSVGEQFF.

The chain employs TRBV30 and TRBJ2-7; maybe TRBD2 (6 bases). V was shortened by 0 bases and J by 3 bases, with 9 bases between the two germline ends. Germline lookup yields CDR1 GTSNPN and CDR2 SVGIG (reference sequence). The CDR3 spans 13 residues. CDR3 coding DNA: TGTGCCTGGAGTGTAGTGCGGGACTACGAGCAGTACTTC. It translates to CAWSVVRDYEQYF.

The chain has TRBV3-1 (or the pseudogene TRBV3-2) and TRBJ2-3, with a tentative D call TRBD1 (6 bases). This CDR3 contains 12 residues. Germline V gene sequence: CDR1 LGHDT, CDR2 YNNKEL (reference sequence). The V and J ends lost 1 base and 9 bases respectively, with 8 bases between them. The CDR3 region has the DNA TGTGCCAGCAGCCAAGGTAGGGGGACGCAGTATTTT. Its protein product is CASSQGRGTQYF.

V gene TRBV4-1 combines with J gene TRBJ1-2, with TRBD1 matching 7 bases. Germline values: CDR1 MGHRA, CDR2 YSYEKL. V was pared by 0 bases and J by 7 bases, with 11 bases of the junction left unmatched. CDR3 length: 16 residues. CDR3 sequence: CASSQDFRGLSTGYTF. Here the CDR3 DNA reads TGCGCCAGCAGCCAAGATTTTAGGGGGCTGAGTACTGGCTACACCTTC.

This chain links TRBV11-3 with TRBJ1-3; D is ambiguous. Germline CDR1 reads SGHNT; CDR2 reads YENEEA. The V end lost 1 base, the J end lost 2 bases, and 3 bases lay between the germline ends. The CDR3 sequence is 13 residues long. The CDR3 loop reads CASSLATGNTIYF. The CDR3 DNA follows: TGTGCCAGCAGCTTAGCAACTGGAAACACCATATATTTT.

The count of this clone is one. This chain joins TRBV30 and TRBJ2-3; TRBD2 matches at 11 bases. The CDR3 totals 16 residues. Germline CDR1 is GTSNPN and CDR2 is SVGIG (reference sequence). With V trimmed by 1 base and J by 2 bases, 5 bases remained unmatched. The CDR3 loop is CAWSAGLAGFTDTQYF. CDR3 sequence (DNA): TGTGCCTGGAGTGCCGGACTAGCGGGCTTCACAGATACGCAGTATTTT.

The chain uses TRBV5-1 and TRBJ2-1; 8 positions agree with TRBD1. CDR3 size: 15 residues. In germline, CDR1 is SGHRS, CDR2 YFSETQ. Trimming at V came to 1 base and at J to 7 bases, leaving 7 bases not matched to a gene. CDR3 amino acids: CASSLSQGAVNEQFF. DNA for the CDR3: TGCGCCAGCAGCTTGAGTCAGGGGGCTGTAAATGAGCAGTTCTTC.

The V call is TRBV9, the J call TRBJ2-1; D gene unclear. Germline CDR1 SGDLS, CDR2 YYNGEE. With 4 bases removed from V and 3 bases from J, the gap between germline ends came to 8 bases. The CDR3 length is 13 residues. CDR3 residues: CASSPGGYNEQFF. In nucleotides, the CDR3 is TGTGCCAGCAGCCCCGGCGGCTACAATGAGCAGTTCTTC.

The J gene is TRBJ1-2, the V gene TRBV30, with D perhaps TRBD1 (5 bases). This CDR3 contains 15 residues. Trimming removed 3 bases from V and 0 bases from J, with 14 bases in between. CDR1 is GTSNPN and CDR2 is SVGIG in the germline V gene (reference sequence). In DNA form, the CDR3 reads TGTGCCTGGAGCCCCGACGGCAGGGCTAACTATGGCTACACCTTC. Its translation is CAWSPDGRANYGYTF.

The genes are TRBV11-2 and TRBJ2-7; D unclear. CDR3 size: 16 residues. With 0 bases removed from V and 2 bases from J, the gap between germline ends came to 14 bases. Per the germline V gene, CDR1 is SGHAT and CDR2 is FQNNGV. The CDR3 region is CASSLDLKMPPYEQYF. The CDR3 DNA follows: TGTGCCAGCAGCTTAGATCTAAAAATGCCGCCCTACGAGCAGTACTTC.